This T cell receptor (beta chain) was retrieved from a study of neoadjuvant anti-PD-1 for oral cavity cancer. The germline V and J ends were trimmed by 1 base and 3 bases, with 9 bases remaining between them. The CDR3 length is 15 residues. Per germline, CDR1 MGHRA and CDR2 YSYEKL. PBMC libraries mostly used about 500 ng of input genomic DNA, with six replicates per sample. Using immunoSEQ multiplex PCR, the repertoire was profiled, and TCRdb retains in-frame clones only, with some absent. The table shows more than 10,000 clones, with about 60% occurring only once. The V call is TRBV4-1, the J call TRBJ2-2; the D gene is possibly TRBD1 (5 bases). The source is a person aged 40 to 85 with oral cavity squamous cell carcinoma. Here the sequenced sample was PBMCs, taken before nivolumab (anti-PD-1) treatment. The CDR3 reads CASSQADKYTGELFF. The CDR3 DNA reads as TGCGCCAGCAGCCAAGCGGACAAGTACACCGGGGAGCTGTTTTTT.